Here is one T cell receptor (beta chain) with its context. Antigen: not known. This sample includes further DNA sequences coding for the same CDR3. This sample was included in a study of shared clonotypes between healthy human individuals. Whole-study results and caveats: Against clonotypes common to all four donors, non-shared ones had lower generation probabilities. Rarefaction demonstrated incomplete sorted-subset sequencing despite large depth.

Profiled with immunoSEQ multiplex PCR; TCRdb holds only in-frame clones, not every one. The table has 2 million to 2.5 million clones, 90% to 96% seen once. The CDR3 is 13 residues long. V was pared by 0 bases and J by 8 bases, with 7 bases between. From germline, CDR1 is LNHNV and CDR2 YYDKDF (reference sequence). This chain uses TRBV15 with TRBJ1-4, with D unresolved. This TCR was sampled from a man younger than 35 in good health. The source material was naive CD4+ T cells sorted from blood. As to subset: CD45RA+ positively selected. CDR3 sequence: CATSRDLGEKLFF. Here the CDR3 DNA reads TGTGCCACCAGCAGAGATCTTGGCGAAAAACTGTTTTTT.